This TCR beta chain was observed in a study of PD-L1 blockade in urothelial cancer. Trimming took 4 bases from V and 0 from J; bases not matched to a gene: 2. From germline, CDR1 is MNHNS and CDR2 SASEGT. The CDR3 contains 16 residues. This clone showed up just once. A spike-in of synthetic TCR analog templates was added to each PCR. TCRdb's copy holds only in-frame clones and misses some; the assay was immunoSEQ multiplex PCR. The sample consists of about 32,000 clones, approximately 80% of them appearing once. The rearrangement joins TRBV6-1 to TRBJ2-6; 8 nucleotides agree with TRBD1. The sequences come from PBMCs, collected around atezolizumab (anti-PD-L1) treatment. This clonotype was sampled from a man in his 60s with urothelial cancer. The CDR3 here is CASSGTGRSGANVLTF. The CDR3 bases are TGTGCCAGCAGTGGGACAGGGCGCTCTGGGGCCAACGTCCTGACTTTC.